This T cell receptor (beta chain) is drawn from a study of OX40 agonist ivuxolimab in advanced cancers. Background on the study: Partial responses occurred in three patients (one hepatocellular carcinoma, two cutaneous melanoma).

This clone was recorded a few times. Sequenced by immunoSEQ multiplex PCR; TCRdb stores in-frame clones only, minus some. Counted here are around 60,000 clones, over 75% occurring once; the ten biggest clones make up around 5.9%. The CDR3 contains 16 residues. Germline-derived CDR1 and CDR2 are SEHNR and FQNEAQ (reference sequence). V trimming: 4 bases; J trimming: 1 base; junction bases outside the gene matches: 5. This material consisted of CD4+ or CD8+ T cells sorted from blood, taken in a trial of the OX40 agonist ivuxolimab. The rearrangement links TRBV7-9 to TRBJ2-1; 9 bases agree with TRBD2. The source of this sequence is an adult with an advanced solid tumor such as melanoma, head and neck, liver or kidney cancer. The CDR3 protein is CASSSWAGGSYNEQFF. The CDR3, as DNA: TGTGCCAGCAGCTCGTGGGCGGGGGGGTCCTACAATGAGCAGTTCTTC.